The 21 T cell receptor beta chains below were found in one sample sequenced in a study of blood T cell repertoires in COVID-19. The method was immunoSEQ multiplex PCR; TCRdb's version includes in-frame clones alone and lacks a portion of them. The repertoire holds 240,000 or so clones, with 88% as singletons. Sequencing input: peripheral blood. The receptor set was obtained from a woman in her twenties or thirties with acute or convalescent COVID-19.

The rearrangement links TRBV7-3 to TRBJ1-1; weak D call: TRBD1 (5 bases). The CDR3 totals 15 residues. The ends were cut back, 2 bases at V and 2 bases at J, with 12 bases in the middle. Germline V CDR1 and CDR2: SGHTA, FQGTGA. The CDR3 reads CASSLRPGLNTEAFF. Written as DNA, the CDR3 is TGTGCCAGCAGCTTACGGCCGGGACTCAACACTGAAGCTTTCTTT.

The CDR3 sequence: CASSLAGTSYEQYF. CDR3 nucleotide sequence: TGTGCCAGCAGCTTAGCCGGGACTAGCTACGAGCAGTACTTC. The rearrangement uses TRBV7-9 and TRBJ2-7; 8 bases fit TRBD2. V shed 0 bases, J shed 3 bases, and the junction held 1 base outside the gene matches. This CDR3 comprises 14 residues. Germline loops: CDR1 SEHNR, CDR2 FQNEAQ (reference sequence).

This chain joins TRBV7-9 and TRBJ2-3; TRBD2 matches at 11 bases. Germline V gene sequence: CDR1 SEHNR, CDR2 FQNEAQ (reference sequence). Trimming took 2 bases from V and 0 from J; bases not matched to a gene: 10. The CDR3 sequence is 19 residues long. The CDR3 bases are TGTGCCAGCAGCTTACTTCAGGGACTAGCGGTACCCAGCACAGATACGCAGTATTTT. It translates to CASSLLQGLAVPSTDTQYF.

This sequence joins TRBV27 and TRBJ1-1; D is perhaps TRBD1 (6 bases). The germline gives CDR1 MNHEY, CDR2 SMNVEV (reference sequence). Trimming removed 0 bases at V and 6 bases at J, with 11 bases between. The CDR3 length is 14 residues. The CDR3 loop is CASSLSTGIPEAFF. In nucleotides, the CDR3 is TGTGCCAGCAGTTTATCGACAGGTATCCCTGAAGCTTTCTTT.

In nucleotides, the CDR3 is TGTGCCAGTAGTCTGTTATTGGGGCCCTCTGGAAACACCATATATTTT. It yields the protein CASSLLLGPSGNTIYF. The J gene is TRBJ1-3, the V gene TRBV19, with a possible D match to TRBD1 (5 bases). Per the germline V gene, CDR1 is LNHDA and CDR2 is SQIVND (reference sequence). The CDR3 sequence is 16 residues long. V was clipped by 5 bases and J by 0 bases, with 14 bases between them.

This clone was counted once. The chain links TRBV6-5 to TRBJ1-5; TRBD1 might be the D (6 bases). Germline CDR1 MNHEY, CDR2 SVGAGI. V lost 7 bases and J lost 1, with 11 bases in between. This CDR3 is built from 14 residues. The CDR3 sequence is CASKKQGSNQPQHF. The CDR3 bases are TGTGCCAGCAAGAAACAGGGAAGCAATCAGCCCCAGCATTTT.

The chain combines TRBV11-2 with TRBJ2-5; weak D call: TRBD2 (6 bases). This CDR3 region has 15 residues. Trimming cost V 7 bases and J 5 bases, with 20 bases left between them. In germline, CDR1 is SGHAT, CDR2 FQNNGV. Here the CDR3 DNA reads TGTGCCAGCACCCGAAGTGGAGGGCTCGGGGAGACCCAGTACTTC. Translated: CASTRSGGLGETQYF.

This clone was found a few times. This CDR3 is CATSLAEYNEQFF. The CDR3, as DNA: TGTGCCACCAGCTTGGCGGAGTACAATGAGCAGTTCTTC. This sequence joins TRBV24-1 and TRBJ2-1; D not certain. Trimming took off 7 bases at V and 4 bases at J, with 10 bases between the two ends. CDR1 and CDR2 from the germline V gene are KGHDR and SFDVKD. The CDR3 is 13 residues long.

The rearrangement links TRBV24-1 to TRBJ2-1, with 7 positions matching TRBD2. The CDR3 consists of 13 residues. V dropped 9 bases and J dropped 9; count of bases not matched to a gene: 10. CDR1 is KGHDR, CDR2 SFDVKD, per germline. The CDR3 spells CATRGLAEPEQFF. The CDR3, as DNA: TGTGCCACCCGCGGGCTAGCGGAGCCTGAGCAGTTCTTC.

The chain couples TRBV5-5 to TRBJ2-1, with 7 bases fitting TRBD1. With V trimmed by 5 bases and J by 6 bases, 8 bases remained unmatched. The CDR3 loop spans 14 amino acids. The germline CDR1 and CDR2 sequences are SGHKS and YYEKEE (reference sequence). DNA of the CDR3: TGTGCCAGCAGAAGACAGGGAACCACCAATGAGCAGTTCTTC. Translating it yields CASRRQGTTNEQFF.

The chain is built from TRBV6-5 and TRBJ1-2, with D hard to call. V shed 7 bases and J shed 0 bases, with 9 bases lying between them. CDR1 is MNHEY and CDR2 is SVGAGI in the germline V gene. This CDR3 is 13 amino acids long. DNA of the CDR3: TGTGCCAGCACCCCGGGGACTAACTATGGCTACACCTTC. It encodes CASTPGTNYGYTF.

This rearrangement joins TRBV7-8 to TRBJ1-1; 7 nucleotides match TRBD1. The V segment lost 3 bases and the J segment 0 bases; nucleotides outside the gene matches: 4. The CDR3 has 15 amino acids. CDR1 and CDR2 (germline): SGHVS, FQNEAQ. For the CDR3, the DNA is TGTGCCAGCAGCTTGGGGACAGTCATGAACACTGAAGCTTTCTTT. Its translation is CASSLGTVMNTEAFF.

The CDR3 region has the DNA TGTGCCAGCAGTCCTTCCCAGAGGGTCAACACTGAAGCTTTCTTT. Its translation is CASSPSQRVNTEAFF. This rearrangement joins TRBV6-5 to TRBJ1-1; D unresolved. There are 15 residues in the CDR3. Germline V gives CDR1 MNHEY, CDR2 SVGAGI. V was pared by 5 bases and J by 2 bases, with 15 bases between.

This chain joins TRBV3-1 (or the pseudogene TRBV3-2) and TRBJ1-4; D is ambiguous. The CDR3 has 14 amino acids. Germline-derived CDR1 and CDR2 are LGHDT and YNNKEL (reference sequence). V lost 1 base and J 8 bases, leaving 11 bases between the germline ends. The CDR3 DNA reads TGTGCCAGCAGCCAAGTAGGGAGGAGGGAAAAACTGTTTTTT. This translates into CASSQVGRREKLFF.

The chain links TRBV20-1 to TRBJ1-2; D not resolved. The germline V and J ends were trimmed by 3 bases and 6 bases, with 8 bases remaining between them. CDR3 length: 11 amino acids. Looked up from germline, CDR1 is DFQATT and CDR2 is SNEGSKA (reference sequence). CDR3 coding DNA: TGCAGTGCTAGTGGGAGGGATGGCTACACCTTC. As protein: CSASGRDGYTF.

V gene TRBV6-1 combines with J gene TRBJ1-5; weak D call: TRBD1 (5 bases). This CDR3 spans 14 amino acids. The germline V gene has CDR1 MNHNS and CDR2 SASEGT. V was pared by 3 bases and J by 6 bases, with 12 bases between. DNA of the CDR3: TGTGCCAGCAGTGAGGGGGACTTGGGTCAGCCCCAGCATTTT. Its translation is CASSEGDLGQPQHF.

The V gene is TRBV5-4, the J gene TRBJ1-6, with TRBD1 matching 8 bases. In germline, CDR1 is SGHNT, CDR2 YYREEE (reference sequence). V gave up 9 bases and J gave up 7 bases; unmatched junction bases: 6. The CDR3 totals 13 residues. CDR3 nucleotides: TGTGCCACCAGGACAGGGAGCAATTCACCCCTCCACTTT. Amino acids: CATRTGSNSPLHF.

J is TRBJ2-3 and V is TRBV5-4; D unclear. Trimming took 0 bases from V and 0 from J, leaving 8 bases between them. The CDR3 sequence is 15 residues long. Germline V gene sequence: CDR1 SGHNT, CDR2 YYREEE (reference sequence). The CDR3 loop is CASSLGATSTDTQYF. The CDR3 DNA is TGTGCCAGCAGCTTGGGGGCGACGAGCACAGATACGCAGTATTTT.

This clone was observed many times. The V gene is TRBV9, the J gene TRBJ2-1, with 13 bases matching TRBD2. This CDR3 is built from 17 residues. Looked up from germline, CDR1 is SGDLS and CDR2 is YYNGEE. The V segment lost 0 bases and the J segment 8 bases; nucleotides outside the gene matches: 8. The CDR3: CASSVEWGLAGLDEQFF. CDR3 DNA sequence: TGTGCCAGCAGCGTAGAATGGGGACTAGCGGGATTGGATGAGCAGTTCTTC.

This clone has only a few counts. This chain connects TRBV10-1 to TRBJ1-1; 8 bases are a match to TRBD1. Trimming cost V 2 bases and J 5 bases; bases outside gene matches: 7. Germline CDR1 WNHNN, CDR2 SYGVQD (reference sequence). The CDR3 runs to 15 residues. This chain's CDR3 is CASSEDQGALTEAFF. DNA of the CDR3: TGCGCCAGCAGTGAGGACCAGGGGGCTCTAACTGAAGCTTTCTTT.

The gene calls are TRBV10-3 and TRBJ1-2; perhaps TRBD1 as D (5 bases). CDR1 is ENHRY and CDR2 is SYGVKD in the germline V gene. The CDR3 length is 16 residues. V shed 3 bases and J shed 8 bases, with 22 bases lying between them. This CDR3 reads CAISEIYGQPHRGYTF. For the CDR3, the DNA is TGTGCCATCAGTGAAATCTACGGACAACCGCACCGGGGCTACACCTTC.